These 26 T cell receptor beta chains were sequenced from one sample in a study of cytomegalovirus exposure and HLA in healthy donors. PCR employed 60 Vbeta and 13 Jbeta primers. Profiling relied on immunoSEQ multiplex PCR, and the TCRdb table lists in-frame clones only, not all of them. Across 150,000 or so clones, the top ten clones capture 2.2% of the sample. Sequences were obtained from PBMCs. Every receptor here comes from a woman aged 18-29 years in good health and CMV-seronegative.

The rearrangement uses TRBV6-1 and TRBJ1-4, with D tentatively TRBD1 (6 bases). The germline gives CDR1 MNHNS, CDR2 SASEGT. The CDR3 contains 16 residues. Trimming cost V 2 bases and J 5 bases, with 15 bases left between them. In nucleotides, the CDR3 is TGTGCCAGCAGTGAATCTAAGGGGCAGGGGAATGAAAAACTGTTTTTT. It translates to CASSESKGQGNEKLFF.

A remark on this clone: The junction differs from germline at one of its ends, possibly a read error. The chain is built from TRBV4-2 and TRBJ2-3, with TRBD2 identical over 7 bases. Germline loops: CDR1 LGHNA, CDR2 YNFKEQ. The CDR3 spans 16 residues. CDR3 loop: CASSKEPGLIADTQYF. In DNA form, the CDR3 reads TGTGCCAGCAGCAAAGAACCGGGACTAATAGCAGATACGCAGTATTTT.

The chain uses TRBV5-1 and TRBJ1-3; no clear D gene. V gave up 0 bases and J gave up 4 bases, with 5 bases separating them. This CDR3 is built from 13 residues. Germline V lookup: CDR1 SGHRS, CDR2 YFSETQ. CDR3 protein: CASSLDRGNTIYF. The CDR3 DNA reads TGCGCCAGCAGCTTGGACAGAGGAAACACCATATATTTT.

The chain joins TRBV6-1 to TRBJ2-7, with TRBD2 matching over 8 bases. CDR3 size: 15 residues. J lost 4 bases, V lost 2 bases, and 7 bases had no gene match. Germline lookup yields CDR1 MNHNS and CDR2 SASEGT. CDR3 sequence reads: CASSESPGGPYEQYF. The CDR3 DNA reads TGTGCCAGCAGTGAAAGCCCGGGAGGGCCATACGAGCAGTACTTC.

The V call is TRBV5-8, the J call TRBJ1-4; D is possibly TRBD1 (5 bases). Per germline, CDR1 SGHTS and CDR2 YDEGEE. Trimming pared 0 bases from V and 5 bases from J, leaving 11 bases between. The CDR3 sequence is 15 residues long. The CDR3 DNA is TGTGCCAGCAGCTTGGGACAGCCGATAAATGAAAAACTGTTTTTT. Translated, it gives CASSLGQPINEKLFF.

The chain links TRBV6-6 to TRBJ2-1; a weak D match, TRBD2 (5 bases). CDR1 and CDR2 (germline): MNHNY, SVGAGI (reference sequence). The V end lost 7 bases, the J end lost 6 bases, and 16 bases lay between the germline ends. The CDR3 consists of 14 residues. The CDR3 DNA reads as TGTGCCAGCACCACCAATGTCGGGGTCAATGAGCAGTTCTTC. This codes for CASTTNVGVNEQFF.

V gene TRBV11-3 combines with J gene TRBJ1-2, with D hard to call. Germline assignment: CDR1 SGHNT and CDR2 YENEEA. Trimming pared 8 bases from V and 4 bases from J, leaving 14 bases between. The CDR3 runs to 13 residues. The CDR3 DNA reads as TGTGCCAGCCGAGGCCGAAAAATCTATGGCTACACCTTC. Its protein product is CASRGRKIYGYTF.

This chain joins TRBV11-2 and TRBJ2-7, with a weak D call TRBD2 (5 bases). This CDR3 is 15 amino acids long. The germline gives CDR1 SGHAT, CDR2 FQNNGV. V dropped 2 bases and J dropped 2 bases, with 13 bases sitting between them. The chain's CDR3 is CASSLTDFVAYEQYF. The CDR3 nucleotides read TGTGCCAGCAGCTTAACGGACTTCGTGGCCTACGAGCAGTACTTC. Supplemented by reference TRBV11-2 and TRBJ2-7, the full variable domain reads EAGVAQSPRYKIIEKRQSVAFWCNPISGHATLYWYQQILGQGPKLLIQFQNNGVVDDSQLPKDRFSAERLKGVDSTLKIQPAKLEDSAVYLCASSLTDFVAYEQYFGPGTRLTVT.

The chain combines TRBV10-3 with TRBJ1-1; 10 positions agree with TRBD1. With 10 bases clipped from V and 11 bases from J, the junction kept 16 bases outside the gene matches. The V gene's germline CDR1 is ENHRY and CDR2 SYGVKD. CDR3 length: 14 amino acids. The DNA of the CDR3 is TGTGCCACCCGAGACAGGGGGCTAAGCTGGGGTGCTTTCTTT. Translation gives CATRDRGLSWGAFF.

The J gene is TRBJ1-4, the V gene TRBV29-1, with TRBD1 matching over 8 bases. This CDR3 region has 13 residues. The V gene's germline CDR1 is SQVTM and CDR2 ANQGSEA. V trimming: 4 bases; J trimming: 2 bases; junction bases outside the gene matches: 0. The CDR3 reads CSVGQGTNEKLFF. For the CDR3, the DNA is TGCAGCGTTGGACAGGGGACTAATGAAAAACTGTTTTTT.

The chain recombines TRBV7-6 with TRBJ2-5, with TRBD2 as a possible D gene (6 bases). Trimming shortened V by 5 bases and J by 4 bases, and 17 bases separated the two germline ends. The CDR3 contains 15 residues. The germline CDR1 and CDR2 sequences are SGHVS and FNYEAQ. CDR3 nucleotides: TGTGCCAGCAGCCCCCCGTCAGGAGGGGCAGAGACCCAGTACTTC. This gives the protein CASSPPSGGAETQYF.

This chain uses TRBV7-2 with TRBJ2-3; 8 bases map to TRBD2. J lost 0 bases, V lost 5 bases, and 10 bases had no gene match. CDR1 SGHTA and CDR2 FQGNSA come from the germline V gene. The length of the CDR3 is 17 residues. This CDR3 reads CASSPGGGYTSTDTQYF. The DNA of the CDR3 is TGTGCCAGCAGCCCCGGGGGGGGCTATACTAGCACAGATACGCAGTATTTT.

V and J are TRBV29-1 and TRBJ1-1; possible D gene TRBD1, 6 bases. V lost 0 bases to trimming and J lost 10 bases, with 9 bases between them. The CDR3 is 11 residues long. From germline, CDR1 is SQVTM and CDR2 ANQGSEA. CDR3 DNA sequence: TGCAGCGTTGAAGAACAGGGCTCAGCTTTCTTT. Encoded protein: CSVEEQGSAFF.

This rearrangement joins TRBV12-5 to TRBJ1-1; 8 nucleotides agree with TRBD1. Looked up from germline, CDR1 is LGHNT and CDR2 is FRNRAP. There are 14 residues in the CDR3. Trimming removed 6 bases from V and 2 bases from J; junction bases left unmatched: 5. The CDR3 nucleotides read TGTGCTAGTGGCGTCGGACAGGGAAACACTGAAGCTTTCTTT. Protein product: CASGVGQGNTEAFF.

The chain carries TRBV5-4 and TRBJ1-1; 8 bases align to TRBD1. Germline V gene data show CDR1 as SGHNT and CDR2 as YYREEE (reference sequence). The length of the CDR3 is 16 residues. With 1 base clipped from V and 4 bases from J, the junction kept 9 bases outside the gene matches. The CDR3 DNA sequence: TGTGCCAGCAGCTTGAGGGGGACAGGAGCCTTCACTGAAGCTTTCTTT. This encodes CASSLRGTGAFTEAFF.

The rearrangement joins TRBV2 to TRBJ2-3; TRBD2 agrees at 11 bases. The CDR3 length is 16 residues. The junction had 7 bases not matched to a gene; V was cut back by 5 bases and J by 3 bases. Looked up from germline, CDR1 is SNHLY and CDR2 is FYNNEI. The CDR3 DNA is TGTGCCAGCAGTTTAAAACTAGCGGGAGTAACAGATACGCAGTATTTT. It is translated as CASSLKLAGVTDTQYF. The variable domain in full, completed from reference TRBV2 and TRBJ2-3, reads EPEVTQTPSHQVTQMGQEVILRCVPISNHLYFYWYRQILGQKVEFLVSFYNNEISEKSEIFDDQFSVERPDGSNFTLKIRSTKLEDSAMYFCASSLKLAGVTDTQYFGPGTRLTVL.

The chain links TRBV10-3 to TRBJ1-1; D is undetermined. Germline CDR1 is ENHRY and CDR2 is SYGVKD. V lost 0 bases to trimming and J lost 7 bases, with 9 bases between them. The CDR3 has 13 residues. CDR3 in amino acids: CAISESPGGEAFF. CDR3 coding DNA: TGTGCCATCAGTGAGTCCCCCGGTGGTGAAGCTTTCTTT.

The CDR3 DNA follows: TGTGCCAGCAGCTCGAAAGACAGGGGCTATGGCTACACCTTC. It is translated as CASSSKDRGYGYTF. This rearrangement joins TRBV11-2 to TRBJ1-2, with 8 nucleotides matching TRBD1. The ends lost 4 bases at V and 4 bases at J; junction bases unmatched: 5. Germline assignment: CDR1 SGHAT and CDR2 FQNNGV. This CDR3 has 14 amino acids.

V gene TRBV5-6 combines with J gene TRBJ2-5, with TRBD2 identical over 8 bases. The V segment lost 3 bases and the J segment 4 bases; nucleotides outside the gene matches: 5. The CDR3 runs 14 residues. The V gene's germline CDR1 is SGHDT and CDR2 YYEEEE. The CDR3 loop reads CASSWREVGETQYF. The CDR3 nucleotides read TGTGCCAGCAGCTGGCGGGAGGTCGGAGAGACCCAGTACTTC.

This chain connects TRBV18 to TRBJ2-5, with a possible D match to TRBD2 (6 bases). The CDR3 runs 14 residues. Germline V gene lookup returns CDR1 KGHSH and CDR2 LQKENI. The V end lost 6 bases, the J end lost 5 bases, and 16 bases lay between the germline ends. CDR3 amino acids: CASSLSGQRETQYF. As DNA, the CDR3 is TGTGCCAGCTCCCTCAGCGGGCAAAGGGAGACCCAGTACTTC. Looking up the rest from reference TRBV18 and TRBJ2-5 gives the full variable domain: NAGVMQNPRHLVRRRGQEARLRCSPMKGHSHVYWYRQLPEEGLKFMVYLQKENIIDESGMPKERFSAEFPKEGPSILRIQQVVRGDSAAYFCASSLSGQRETQYFGPGTRLLVL.

This chain connects TRBV9 to TRBJ1-1, with TRBD1 as a possible D gene (6 bases). The CDR3 runs 14 residues. Trimming removed 4 bases from V and 4 bases from J, with 14 bases in between. Germline lookup yields CDR1 SGDLS and CDR2 YYNGEE. The CDR3 DNA sequence: TGTGCCAGCAGCTCCGGAGGGGGGGGCACTGAAGCTTTCTTT. Amino acids: CASSSGGGGTEAFF.

The chain uses TRBV15 and TRBJ2-3, with 10 bases identical to TRBD2. J lost 1 base, V lost 0 bases, and 10 bases had no gene match. Looked up from germline, CDR1 is LNHNV and CDR2 is YYDKDF (reference sequence). This CDR3 region has 19 residues. The CDR3 loop reads CATSRDNLGSGRGTDTQYF. The CDR3 DNA is TGTGCCACCAGCAGAGATAACCTAGGCAGCGGGAGGGGCACAGATACGCAGTATTTT.

This chain links TRBV19 with TRBJ2-1, with a tentative D call TRBD1 (6 bases). The CDR3 length is 12 residues. The V end lost 4 bases, the J end lost 9 bases, and 10 bases lay between the germline ends. CDR1 LNHDA and CDR2 SQIVND come from the germline V gene (reference sequence). CDR3 residues: CASSTQGGEQFF. The DNA of the CDR3 is TGTGCCAGTAGTACACAGGGCGGTGAGCAGTTCTTC.

V gene TRBV29-1 combines with J gene TRBJ2-5; D perhaps matches TRBD1 (5 bases). V lost 2 bases and J lost 2, with 9 bases in between. The CDR3 runs to 13 residues. CDR1 and CDR2 (germline): SQVTM, ANQGSEA. This CDR3 reads CSVEQGGQETQYF. The CDR3 coding sequence is TGCAGCGTTGAACAGGGTGGGCAAGAGACCCAGTACTTC.

The V call is TRBV10-1, the J call TRBJ2-1; the D gene is possibly TRBD1 (5 bases). The CDR3 has 15 residues. Germline V gene lookup returns CDR1 WNHNN and CDR2 SYGVQD (reference sequence). V gave up 2 bases and J gave up 6 bases, with 14 bases separating them. As DNA, the CDR3 is TGCGCCAGCAGTGAGCCGAAGTATGGGGCCAATGAGCAGTTCTTC. It codes for CASSEPKYGANEQFF.

V usage is TRBV5-1 and J usage is TRBJ1-1, with D perhaps matching TRBD1 (6 bases). With 4 bases removed from V and 5 bases from J, the gap between germline ends came to 15 bases. The CDR3 sequence is 14 residues long. Germline V CDR1 and CDR2: SGHRS, YFSETQ. The CDR3 nucleotides are TGCGCCAGCAGCGTTGGGGGGGGCGGAACTGAAGCTTTCTTT. Residues: CASSVGGGGTEAFF.